What follows are 10 T cell receptor beta chains derived from one specimen sequenced in a study of glioma-infiltrating T cells. The iRepertoire nested amplicon-rescue multiplex PCR amplified TCR alpha and beta CDR3s from RNA. Using its own MiXCR run on the multiplex PCR reads, TCRdb lists one record per CDR3 protein. The sample has 100,000 to 150,000 distinct CDR3 sequences, approximately 26% seen once. The sequenced sample was glioma tissue, nonneoplastic brain tissue, or PBMCs (not recorded which). The origin of the receptors is a human donor with low-grade glioma or glioblastoma, undergoing nonglioma brain surgery, or in good health (not recorded which).

Turning to this clonotype: A single base separates this from a much larger clone, so it may be a read error. This sequence joins TRBV10-2 and TRBJ1-5; D remains unclear. Germline V gene sequence: CDR1 WSHSY, CDR2 SAAADI. The CDR3 runs to 14 residues. The CDR3 reads CDSSEPLSVQPQHF. In DNA form, the CDR3 reads TGCGACAGCAGTGAGCCATTGAGTGTACAGCCCCAGCATTTT.

This clonotype was seen ten or more times. The J gene is TRBJ2-5, the V gene TRBV20-1; D unresolved. This CDR3 has 12 amino acids. The V gene lost 4 bases and the J gene lost 1 base, with 7 bases spanning the gap. CDR1 and CDR2 (germline): DFQATT, SNEGSKA (reference sequence). CDR3 sequence: CSAKKVQETQYF. The CDR3 DNA follows: TGCAGTGCTAAGAAGGTCCAAGAGACCCAGTACTTC.

The genes are TRBV7-9 and TRBJ1-2; 9 nucleotides align to TRBD1. CDR3 length: 14 amino acids. Germline V gene data show CDR1 as SEHNR and CDR2 as FQNEAQ (reference sequence). The trim removed 2 bases at V and 8 bases at J, leaving 6 bases unmatched. The CDR3 region has the DNA TGTGCCAGCAGCTTAAGGGACAGGGAGGAAGGCTACACCTTC. It is translated as CASSLRDREEGYTF.

This clonotype showed up many times. This chain connects TRBV6-1 to TRBJ2-7; maybe TRBD1 (5 bases). CDR3 length equals 14 residues. V lost 1 base and J 1 base, leaving 8 bases between the germline ends. Germline V lookup: CDR1 MNHNS, CDR2 SASEGT. The CDR3 DNA sequence: TGTGCCAGCAGTGAAGTTGGGGCTTCCTACGAGCAGTACGTC. Translation gives CASSEVGASYEQYV.

In this sample, this clonotype turned up many times. An end of the junction does not agree with germline; a read error may underlie this. The rearrangement joins TRBV7-2 to TRBJ1-2; possibly TRBD1 for D (6 bases). Germline V gene lookup returns CDR1 SGHTA and CDR2 FQGNSA. There are 15 residues in the CDR3. DNA of the CDR3: TGTGCCAGCAGTTTAGCCGACGGCACAGGGTTTGGCTACACCTTC. Amino acids: CASSLADGTGFGYTF.

The chain carries TRBV7-9 and TRBJ1-5; no clear D gene. V lost 5 bases and J lost 8, with 13 bases in between. The V gene's germline CDR1 is SEHNR and CDR2 FQNEAQ (reference sequence). The CDR3 sequence is 13 residues long. The CDR3 nucleotides are TGTGCCAGCAGCCAGAGGCCCCTGGAGCCCCAGCATTTT. This codes for CASSQRPLEPQHF.

Details on this clonotype: A much more abundant neighbour one base away suggests this may be a read error. The chain couples TRBV27 to TRBJ2-7, with 7 bases identical to TRBD1. There are 17 residues in the CDR3. Germline CDR1 is MNHEY and CDR2 is SMNVEV (reference sequence). CDR3: CANSPLKTGIAPSEQYV. The CDR3 DNA is TGTGCCAACAGTCCGCTTAAGACAGGGATCGCCCCCTCCGAGCAGTACGTC.

The gene calls are TRBV3-1 and TRBJ1-5; 10 bases fit TRBD1. The CDR3 runs to 15 residues. Germline V gene lookup returns CDR1 LGHDT and CDR2 YNNKEL (reference sequence). Germline trimming cut 5 bases from V and 3 bases from J; bases unmatched to any gene: 4. CDR3 bases: TGTGCCAGCAGCTTGGGACAGGGGACCAATCAGCCCCAGCATTTT. Protein: CASSLGQGTNQPQHF.

The V call is TRBV19, the J call TRBJ1-4, with D perhaps matching TRBD1 (5 bases). The V end lost 1 base, the J end lost 8 bases, and 11 bases lay between the germline ends. The CDR3 is 14 residues long. Germline values: CDR1 LNHDA, CDR2 SQIVND (reference sequence). Here the CDR3 DNA reads TGTGCCAGTAGTATAGCGGGGGGTCGGGAAAAACTGTTTTTT. Translation gives CASSIAGGREKLFF.

Points on this clonotype: Since a much larger clone is just one base distant, this may be a read error. The CDR3 sequence is CSAEGGDVRETQFF. In DNA form, the CDR3 reads TGCAGTGCTGAAGGGGGGGATGTACGGGAGACCCAGTTCTTC. The J gene is TRBJ2-3, the V gene TRBV20-1; D is possibly TRBD2 (7 bases). The last part of the DNA fits TRBJ2-1 better; the J call may be wrong. This CDR3 spans 14 amino acids. The germline V gene encodes CDR1 DFQATT and CDR2 SNEGSKA (reference sequence).